A selection of T cell receptor beta chains follows, all from one sample in a study of cytomegalovirus exposure and HLA in healthy donors. Using immunoSEQ multiplex PCR, the repertoire was profiled, and TCRdb retains in-frame clones only, with some absent. The sample shows approximately 200,000 clones, about four fifths of them seen only once. Sample: PBMCs. The receptors originated from a woman in her twenties or thirties in good health and CMV-seropositive. Both conserved end residues are part of each CDR3. Fields, in order: V gene, CDR3 protein.

TRBV29-1 CSVPADSEAFF
TRBV5-8 CASSPWLAGVAKNIQYF
TRBV20-1 CSARFDRGGFF
TRBV5-4 CASRRLGWGPRETQYF
TRBV18 CASSPPQGVGYEQYF
TRBV5-1 CASSEGLYLQGEAFF
TRBV7-9 CASGSTGNTEAFF
TRBV19 CASSIGQGAPQHF
TRBV6-6 CACKRDREGGPQHF
TRBV10-3 CAISETSSSGFVYEQYF
TRBV27 CASSVTGATQPQHF
TRBV27 CASTITSGLYNEQFF
TRBV18 CASSLKGEANTEAFF
TRBV28 CASSLGPGIYEQYF
TRBV27 CASSLGTGFYEQYF
TRBV7-2 CASSPGQVGGYTF
TRBV28 CASSQPGQVTDTQYF
TRBV4-1 CASRTKEGVLETQYF